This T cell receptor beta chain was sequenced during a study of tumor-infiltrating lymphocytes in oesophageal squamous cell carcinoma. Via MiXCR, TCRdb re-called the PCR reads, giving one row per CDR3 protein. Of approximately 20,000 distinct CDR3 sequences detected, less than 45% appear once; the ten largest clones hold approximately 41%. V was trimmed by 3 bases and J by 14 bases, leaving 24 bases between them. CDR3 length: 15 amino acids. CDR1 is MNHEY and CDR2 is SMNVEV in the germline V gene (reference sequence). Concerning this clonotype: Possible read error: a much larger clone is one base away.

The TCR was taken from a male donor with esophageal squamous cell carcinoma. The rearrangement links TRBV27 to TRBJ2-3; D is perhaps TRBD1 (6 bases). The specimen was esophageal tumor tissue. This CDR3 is CASSFRDTSTGELYF. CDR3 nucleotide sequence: TGTGCCAGCAGTTTTCGGGACACCTCAACCGGGGAGCTGTATTTT.